Sequencing of this TCR beta chain was carried out in a study of persistence of HIV-infected CD4 T cells. Study at large: A median of 8 years of suppressive ART preceded sampling. The study, taken as a whole, reports: Antigen-responding cells were enriched for degenerate expanded CDR3beta sequences. CMV- and Gag-responding cells had lower TCRbeta richness than CD3/CD28-responding cells. Within sorted populations, more oligoclonal TCRs accompanied more oligoclonal proviruses.

The length of the CDR3 is 15 residues. The germline CDR1 and CDR2 sequences are MNHEY and SVGAGI. V lost 6 bases to trimming and J lost 7 bases, with 16 bases between them. On this clone itself: The antigen is unknown.

Anti-CD3/anti-CD28 beads served as a nonspecific positive control stimulus. Sorting of responding CD4+ T cells relied on upregulated CD40 ligand together with CD69. The libraries were made with immunoSEQ version 4 in survey mode. Repertoires were generated with immunoSEQ multiplex PCR, while TCRdb's copy carries only in-frame clones and drops some. This repertoire shows 45,000 or so clones, 88% found once; its top ten account for 0.4% to 0.6%. The source of this sequence is an adult woman with HIV who was CMV-seropositive. The chain recombines TRBV6-5 with TRBJ1-6; tentative D call: TRBD1 (5 bases). The sample consisted of CD4+ T cells sorted from PBMCs after approximately 20-hour stimulation, taken from a patient who received antiretroviral therapy. The CDR3 region has the DNA TGTGCCAGCAGCGGTCCCCGGGACGGGAATTCACCCCTCCACTTT. Protein: CASSGPRDGNSPLHF.